One sample yielded the 21 T cell receptor beta chains listed below, sequenced in a study of blood T cell repertoires in COVID-19. Measured with immunoSEQ multiplex PCR; TCRdb has only the in-frame clones, and not every one. The sample yields around 23,000 clones, 90% seen once. The sequenced sample was peripheral blood. Receptors were obtained from a human donor in a cohort sampled during active COVID-19.

The chain carries TRBV6-5 and TRBJ2-2; perhaps TRBD1 as D (6 bases). Germline V gene sequence: CDR1 MNHEY, CDR2 SVGAGI. V lost 6 bases and J 9 bases, leaving 11 bases between the germline ends. The CDR3 totals 12 residues. CDR3 region: CASSRGTRELFF. CDR3 bases: TGTGCCAGCAGCAGGGGAACCCGGGAGCTGTTTTTT.

This clone was seen a few times. The rearrangement uses TRBV6-1 and TRBJ1-1; tentatively, D is TRBD1 (6 bases). Germline assignment: CDR1 MNHNS and CDR2 SASEGT. With 2 bases removed from V and 3 bases from J, the gap between germline ends came to 10 bases. The CDR3 is 14 residues long. CDR3 in DNA: TGTGCCAGCAGTGAAAACAGGGCATACACTGAAGCTTTCTTT. As protein: CASSENRAYTEAFF.

The chain links TRBV7-2 to TRBJ2-2; D may be TRBD2 (6 bases). This CDR3 has 13 amino acids. The germline gives CDR1 SGHTA, CDR2 FQGNSA. The V and J ends lost 8 bases and 6 bases respectively, with 13 bases between them. The CDR3 sequence is CASLAGISGELFF. DNA of the CDR3: TGTGCCAGCTTGGCGGGGATCTCCGGGGAGCTGTTTTTT.

The chain combines TRBV6-6 with TRBJ1-2; unclear D gene. The CDR3 is 13 residues long. Germline values: CDR1 MNHNY, CDR2 SVGAGI (reference sequence). V was clipped by 7 bases and J by 0 bases, with 9 bases between them. CDR3 in DNA: TGTGCCAGCAAGGCGAGGACTAACTATGGCTACACCTTC. Translation: CASKARTNYGYTF.

The chain combines TRBV6-6 with TRBJ1-6; a weak D match, TRBD1 (5 bases). Looked up from germline, CDR1 is MNHNY and CDR2 is SVGAGI (reference sequence). V was cut by 7 bases and J by 10 bases, with 17 bases left in between. CDR3 length: 14 residues. The CDR3 reads CASISGGARSPLHF. Written as DNA, the CDR3 is TGTGCCAGCATCTCGGGAGGGGCGAGGTCACCCCTCCACTTT.

The chain joins TRBV19 to TRBJ1-2; no clear D gene. From germline, CDR1 is LNHDA and CDR2 SQIVND (reference sequence). V was trimmed by 1 base and J by 8 bases, leaving 8 bases between them. This CDR3 comprises 12 residues. The CDR3 loop reads CASSIVGGGYTF. Written as DNA, the CDR3 is TGTGCCAGTAGTATAGTCGGAGGGGGCTACACCTTC.

The chain joins TRBV6-5 to TRBJ1-5; TRBD1 might be the D (6 bases). There are 13 residues in the CDR3. The germline V gene has CDR1 MNHEY and CDR2 SVGAGI. Trimming left V 4 bases short and J 7 bases short, with 11 bases between. CDR3 nucleotides: TGTGCCAGCAGTTTAGGGGGTAGGCAGCCCCAGCATTTT. It is translated as CASSLGGRQPQHF.

This chain connects TRBV6-5 to TRBJ1-5, with TRBD1 identical over 7 bases. Per germline, CDR1 MNHEY and CDR2 SVGAGI. The CDR3 runs 14 residues. V was pared by 8 bases and J by 6 bases, with 10 bases of the junction left unmatched. The CDR3 sequence is CASGPAGGGQPQHF. In DNA, the CDR3 is TGTGCCAGCGGGCCAGCAGGGGGAGGTCAGCCCCAGCATTTT.

The J gene is TRBJ1-1, the V gene TRBV9; D uncertain. V was trimmed by 0 bases and J by 4 bases, leaving 13 bases between them. In germline, CDR1 is SGDLS, CDR2 YYNGEE. The CDR3 length is 15 residues. This chain's CDR3 is CASSVGAEYSTEAFF. In nucleotides, the CDR3 is TGTGCCAGCAGCGTAGGAGCGGAATATAGCACTGAAGCTTTCTTT. The variable domain in full, with the rest retrieved from reference TRBV9 and TRBJ1-1, is DSGVTQTPKHLITATGQRVTLRCSPRSGDLSVYWYQQSLDQGLQFLIQYYNGEERAKGNILERFSAQQFPDLHSELNLSSLELGDSALYFCASSVGAEYSTEAFFGQGTRLTVV.

The chain joins TRBV2 to TRBJ2-7; 10 bases are shared with TRBD1. Looked up from germline, CDR1 is SNHLY and CDR2 is FYNNEI. The CDR3 covers 15 residues. The J segment lost 0 bases and the V segment lost 7 bases, leaving 6 bases of the junction unmatched. The CDR3 nucleotides read TGTGCCAGCATTCTAGGACAGGGGGACTCCTACGAGCAGTACTTC. This codes for CASILGQGDSYEQYF.

The chain carries TRBV6-5 and TRBJ2-3, with 10 bases identical to TRBD2. The CDR3 loop spans 16 amino acids. Germline trimming cut 4 bases from V and 4 bases from J; bases unmatched to any gene: 8. The germline CDR1 and CDR2 sequences are MNHEY and SVGAGI. The CDR3: CASSSRAGGMADTQYF. DNA for the CDR3: TGTGCCAGCAGTTCCAGAGCGGGGGGGATGGCAGATACGCAGTATTTT.

This chain uses TRBV19 with TRBJ1-6; D may be TRBD1 (5 bases). CDR3 length: 12 residues. Trimming cost V 7 bases and J 7 bases, with 8 bases left between them. The V gene's germline CDR1 is LNHDA and CDR2 SQIVND (reference sequence). The CDR3 sequence is CASKEGNSPLHF. CDR3 DNA: TGTGCCAGTAAGGAGGGGAATTCACCCCTCCACTTT.

The V and J genes are TRBV6-5 and TRBJ2-7, with 7 bases identical to TRBD2. V lost 2 bases and J lost 0; bases outside the gene matches: 7. The CDR3 spans 16 residues. Germline V lookup: CDR1 MNHEY, CDR2 SVGAGI. CDR3 amino acids: CASSYEGRGSSYEQYF. CDR3 in DNA: TGTGCCAGCAGTTACGAAGGGCGGGGGTCCTCCTACGAGCAGTACTTC.

J is TRBJ2-2 and V is TRBV6-5; 9 nucleotides align to TRBD1. V trimming: 6 bases; J trimming: 6 bases; junction bases outside the gene matches: 8. This CDR3 comprises 15 residues. The V gene's germline CDR1 is MNHEY and CDR2 SVGAGI. The CDR3 region is CASSTGTGKSGELFF. The CDR3, as DNA: TGTGCCAGCAGCACCGGGACAGGGAAGTCCGGGGAGCTGTTTTTT.

The chain recombines TRBV5-1 with TRBJ1-3; D gene ambiguous. CDR3 length: 17 residues. Germline-derived CDR1 and CDR2 are SGHRS and YFSETQ. V gave up 0 bases and J gave up 0 bases, with 13 bases separating them. The CDR3 sequence: CASSLGRSRGSGNTIYF. The DNA of the CDR3 is TGCGCCAGCAGCTTGGGTCGGTCGCGGGGCTCTGGAAACACCATATATTTT.

This sequence joins TRBV5-4 and TRBJ2-3; TRBD2 aligns across 12 bases. V lost 1 base to trimming and J lost 5 bases; unmatched junction nucleotides: 8. The germline CDR1 and CDR2 sequences are SGHNT and YYREEE (reference sequence). This CDR3 comprises 17 residues. The CDR3 coding sequence is TGTGCCAGCAGCTTGATTTTGCTAGCGGGGGGGCGAGATACGCAGTATTTT. As protein: CASSLILLAGGRDTQYF.

V and J are TRBV25-1 and TRBJ1-2, with D hard to call. CDR1 MGHDK and CDR2 SYGVNS come from the germline V gene. The CDR3 consists of 15 residues. The V end lost 4 bases, the J end lost 0 bases, and 12 bases lay between the germline ends. Here the CDR3 reads CASSARQAANYGYTF. The CDR3 bases are TGTGCCAGCAGTGCCCGCCAGGCCGCTAACTATGGCTACACCTTC.

This chain joins TRBV29-1 and TRBJ1-2, with a weak D call TRBD1 (6 bases). V was trimmed by 1 base and J by 7 bases, leaving 7 bases between them. The CDR3 totals 11 residues. Germline loops: CDR1 SQVTM, CDR2 ANQGSEA. The CDR3 here is CSVEGGPGYTF. The CDR3 bases are TGCAGCGTTGAAGGGGGGCCTGGCTACACCTTC.

The rearrangement joins TRBV12-3 or TRBV12-4 to TRBJ1-5; D perhaps matches TRBD1 (6 bases). The CDR3 length is 13 residues. The ends were cut back, 5 bases at V and 7 bases at J, with 12 bases in the middle. In DNA, the CDR3 is TGTGCCAGCAGTCCTACAGGGAGCCAGCCCCAGCATTTT. Translating gives CASSPTGSQPQHF.

The genes are TRBV19 and TRBJ1-1; 8 bases align to TRBD1. J gave up 1 base and V 5 bases, and 3 bases lay outside the gene matches. This CDR3 is built from 14 residues. CDR1 LNHDA and CDR2 SQIVND come from the germline V gene (reference sequence). As DNA, the CDR3 is TGTGCCAGTAGTCCGGGACAGGAGAACACTGAAGCTTTCTTT. Translating it yields CASSPGQENTEAFF.

The chain has TRBV19 and TRBJ1-2; D unclear. The CDR3 covers 12 residues. V was shortened by 3 bases and J by 3 bases, with 5 bases between the two germline ends. CDR1 LNHDA and CDR2 SQIVND come from the germline V gene (reference sequence). CDR3 region: CASSMSDYGYTF. CDR3 nucleotide sequence: TGTGCCAGTAGTATGTCAGACTATGGCTACACCTTC.